These 25 T cell receptor beta chains share one sample of origin, sequenced in a study of tumor-infiltrating lymphocytes in primary liver carcinoma. Unsorted bulk tissue, roughly 19-33 mg of it, served as the source for co-extraction of RNA and DNA. Production of TCR beta cDNA used 400 to 650 ng total RNA together with a constant-region primer. The TCR beta library was amplified through three nested multiplex PCR rounds in a modified ARM-PCR procedure. TRBV1-TRBV30 forward primers paired with a C-beta reverse primer drove the first two PCR rounds, about 10 cycles each. Via MiXCR, TCRdb re-called the multiplex PCR reads, giving one row per CDR3 protein. The table records 25,000 to 35,000 distinct CDR3 sequences, about three quarters of them present only once. Sequenced: liver tumor tissue from sampling region 5. The sample's subset: tumor region T5, tumor centre. These receptors were taken from a man aged 40-49 years with primary liver carcinoma and hepatitis B virus infection.

This clonotype was counted between two and nine times. The chain links TRBV19 to TRBJ2-3, with a tentative D call TRBD2 (5 bases). CDR3 length: 14 residues. Trimming shortened V by 3 bases and J by 2 bases, and 9 bases separated the two germline ends. CDR1 is LNHDA and CDR2 is SQIVND in the germline V gene (reference sequence). The CDR3 coding sequence is TGTGCCAGTAGTATTGTCGGGAACACAGATACGCAGTATTTT. Protein: CASSIVGNTDTQYF. The variable domain in full, completed from reference TRBV19 and TRBJ2-3, reads DGGITQSPKYLFRKEGQNVTLSCEQNLNHDAMYWYRQDPGQGLRLIYYSQIVNDFQKGDIAEGYSVSREKKESFPLTVTSAQKNPTAFYLCASSIVGNTDTQYFGPGTRLTVL.

About this clonotype: This CDR3 fails to terminate in the conserved phenylalanine or tryptophan, so it likely reflects a read error. The rearrangement links TRBV6-1 to TRBJ1-5, with D uncertain. The CDR3 spans 15 residues. Germline CDR1 reads MNHNS; CDR2 reads SASEGT. As DNA, the CDR3 is TGTGCCAGCTGTGAAATCTCCTATAGCAATCAGCGCCAGCATCTT. Protein product: CASCEISYSNQRQHL.

This clonotype was seen only a few times. One end of the junction varies from germline; a read error may be responsible. V and J are TRBV10-3 and TRBJ1-5; a possible D gene is TRBD1 (5 bases). The germline V gene encodes CDR1 ENHRY and CDR2 SYGVKD. CDR3 length equals 15 residues. The CDR3 DNA follows: TGTGCCACCGGGGACCGTTTAACCAGCAATCAGTCCCAGCATTTT. Its protein product is CATGDRLTSNQSQHF.

This clonotype has just one count. The junction shows a germline mismatch at one end, possibly a read error. The chain uses TRBV4-1 and TRBJ2-7, with TRBD2 matching 7 bases. The length of the CDR3 is 16 residues. CDR1 and CDR2 (germline): MGHRA, YSYEKL. CDR3 DNA: TGCGCTAGCGGCCAATCCCTAGCGGAGCCACTTTACGAGCAGTGCTTC. As protein: CASGQSLAEPLYEQCF.

This clonotype was seen a few times. One end of the junction does not line up with germline, which may come from a read error. V usage is TRBV11-2 and J usage is TRBJ1-1; perhaps TRBD1 as D (5 bases). CDR3 size: 14 residues. Germline assignment: CDR1 SGHAT and CDR2 FQNNGV. CDR3 region: CTSRTLGHGGEAFF. The CDR3 DNA reads as TGTACCAGCAGGACCCTAGGACATGGCGGTGAAGCTTTCTTT.

In this sample, this clonotype turned up many times. The J gene is TRBJ2-1, the V gene TRBV13; 7 bases map to TRBD2. The CDR3 loop spans 14 amino acids. Germline values: CDR1 PRHDT, CDR2 FYEKMQ (reference sequence). The CDR3 nucleotides read TGTGCGAGCTCGGCGGGAGACTCCTACAATGAGCAGTTCTTC. Translated, it gives CASSAGDSYNEQFF.

As to this clonotype: This likely comes from a read error, as the CDR3 has no conserved phenylalanine or tryptophan at its end. This rearrangement joins TRBV4-2 to TRBJ2-3; 10 bases are a match to TRBD2. This CDR3 spans 18 amino acids. The germline CDR1 and CDR2 sequences are LGHNA and YNFKEQ. For the CDR3, the DNA is TGTACCAGCAGCCAAGTGGCACTTCTAGCGGGAGCGACAGATACGCAGTATCTT. It yields the protein CTSSQVALLAGATDTQYL.

In this sample, this clonotype turned up a few times. The junction departs from the called germline gene at one end, perhaps through a read error. V usage is TRBV11-2 and J usage is TRBJ2-3; TRBD2 matches at 11 bases. The V gene's germline CDR1 is SGHAT and CDR2 FQNNGV. The CDR3 runs to 17 residues. The CDR3 spells CVSSLIAGGSSTDTQYF. The CDR3 nucleotides are TGTGTCAGCAGCCTTATAGCGGGAGGGTCTAGCACAGATACGCAGTATTTT.

The gene calls are TRBV4-1 and TRBJ2-7, with D perhaps matching TRBD2 (5 bases). CDR1 and CDR2 (germline): MGHRA, YSYEKL. The V end lost 6 bases, the J end lost 5 bases, and 23 bases lay between the germline ends. The CDR3 spans 16 residues. The CDR3 DNA reads as TGCGCCAGCAGTCAATCCCTAGCTGAGCCACTTCACGAGCAGTACTTC. This codes for CASSQSLAEPLHEQYF.

This clonotype was counted a few times. The CDR3 ends on some other residue instead of the conserved phenylalanine or tryptophan, so this is likely a read error. This chain links TRBV19 with TRBJ1-1, with D possibly TRBD1 on 5 matching bases. CDR3 length: 13 residues. Germline CDR1 LNHDA, CDR2 SQIVND (reference sequence). V lost 0 bases to trimming and J lost 11 bases, with 13 bases between them. Here the CDR3 DNA reads TGTGCCAGTAGTATAGATCGAGAGGGGCCGGCTTTCTCT. Residues: CASSIDREGPAFS.

Comments on this clonotype: This clone may be a read error of a much larger clone one base away. The chain combines TRBV29-1 with TRBJ2-2, with TRBD1 matching 7 bases. Germline lookup yields CDR1 SQVTM and CDR2 ANQGSEA. This CDR3 spans 10 amino acids. CDR3 in amino acids: CSVRQGELLF. The CDR3 DNA sequence: TGCAGCGTGAGGCAGGGGGAGCTGTTATTT.

A word on this clonotype: In this CDR3 the conserved last residue, phenylalanine or tryptophan, is missing, so a read error is likely. The V call is TRBV11-2, the J call TRBJ2-7; a weak D match, TRBD1 (6 bases). The CDR3 is 16 residues long. From germline, CDR1 is SGHAT and CDR2 FQNNGV. Written as DNA, the CDR3 is TGTGCCAGCGGCTTCATACAGGGAGCCATACATAACGAGCAGTACCTC. Amino acids: CASGFIQGAIHNEQYL.

Of note for this clonotype: The junction does not match germline at one end; this may be a read error. CDR3 nucleotides: TGCGCCAGGAGCCGGGAGGTATGGACTGAAGCTTTCTTT. Protein sequence: CARSREVWTEAFF. The chain carries TRBV4-1 and TRBJ1-1; no reliable D call. Germline assignment: CDR1 MGHRA and CDR2 YSYEKL. CDR3 length: 13 residues.

V usage is TRBV5-1 and J usage is TRBJ2-7; the D is unclear. The CDR3 has 14 residues. Trimming shortened V by 6 bases and J by 13 bases, and 26 bases separated the two germline ends. Germline V gene sequence: CDR1 SGHRS, CDR2 YFSETQ. The CDR3 DNA is TGCGCCAGCACCACCCACCCAAGCTCCTACGATCACTACTTC. This codes for CASTTHPSSYDHYF.

This clonotype was seen at least ten times. This rearrangement joins TRBV5-5 to TRBJ2-7; D ambiguous. Germline-derived CDR1 and CDR2 are SGHKS and YYEKEE (reference sequence). The CDR3 spans 13 residues. Trimming stripped 2 bases from V and 2 bases from J, with 8 bases between. CDR3 protein: CASSFDITYEQYF. CDR3 DNA: TGTGCCAGCAGCTTTGACATCACCTACGAGCAGTACTTC.

Notes on this clonotype: The germline gene is not matched at one end of the junction; a read error may be the cause. V usage is TRBV29-1 and J usage is TRBJ2-1; D remains unclear. CDR3 length equals 10 residues. Germline-derived CDR1 and CDR2 are SQVTM and ANQGSEA. CDR3 sequence: CGVGCNEQFF. CDR3 nucleotides: TGCGGCGTCGGCTGCAATGAGCAGTTCTTC.

In the case of this clonotype: The junction departs from germline at one end; a sequencing error may be responsible. This chain uses TRBV7-9 with TRBJ1-2, with D unclear. The CDR3 spans 16 residues. Germline V gene sequence: CDR1 SEHNR, CDR2 FQNEAQ (reference sequence). The CDR3 protein is CASSPEGRLSQYVYIF. CDR3 nucleotide sequence: TGTGCCAGCAGCCCCGAGGGCAGACTGTCCCAGTATGTCTACATCTTC.

Notes on this clonotype: At one end the junction does not follow the germline gene, possibly because of a read error. The chain uses TRBV11-3 and TRBJ2-1; D unresolved. Germline V CDR1 and CDR2: SGHNT, YENEEA. CDR3 length: 13 amino acids. The CDR3 loop reads CASSLGSVNEQIF. CDR3 DNA sequence: TGTGCCAGCAGCTTAGGGTCTGTTAATGAGCAGATCTTC. Drawing the rest from reference TRBV11-3 and TRBJ2-1, the complete variable domain is EAGVVQSPRYKIIEKKQPVAFWCNPISGHNTLYWYLQNLGQGPELLIRYENEEAVDDSQLPKDRFSAERLKGVDSTLKIQPAELGDSAVYLCASSLGSVNEQIFGPGTRLTVL.

This chain links TRBV5-5 with TRBJ2-1; D gene uncertain. Germline lookup yields CDR1 SGHKS and CDR2 YYEKEE (reference sequence). Trimming took 5 bases from V and 4 from J, leaving 16 bases between them. The CDR3 sequence is 15 residues long. CDR3 sequence reads: CASSLDFPLYNEQFF. The CDR3 region has the DNA TGTGCCAGCAGTCTTGACTTCCCCCTGTACAATGAGCAGTTCTTC.

This clonotype was seen repeatedly, ten times or more. The V gene is TRBV28, the J gene TRBJ2-7; unclear D gene. CDR1 is MDHEN and CDR2 is SYDVKM in the germline V gene. The CDR3 totals 12 residues. Between the trimmed V and J ends, which lost 6 bases and 2 bases, there was a span of 8 bases. Written as DNA, the CDR3 is TGTGCCAGCAGGGACCCAGCCTACGAGCAGTACTTC. This encodes CASRDPAYEQYF. The whole variable domain, remainder taken from reference TRBV28 and TRBJ2-7, is DVKVTQSSRYLVKRTGEKVFLECVQDMDHENMFWYRQDPGLGLRLIYFSYDVKMKEKGDIPEGYSVSREKKERFSLILESASTNQTSMYLCASRDPAYEQYFGPGTRLTVT.

The J gene is TRBJ1-5, the V gene TRBV6-2 or TRBV6-3; 9 bases match TRBD1. The CDR3 length is 16 residues. The V gene's germline CDR1 is MNHEY and CDR2 SVGEGT. Trimming removed 0 bases from V and 8 bases from J; junction bases left unmatched: 8. CDR3 sequence (DNA): TGTGCCAGCAGTTACTCGGGACAGGGAATCTCGAAGCCCCAGCATTTT. Translating it yields CASSYSGQGISKPQHF.

A note on this clonotype: The CDR3 carries no conserved terminal phenylalanine or tryptophan, so it likely arises from a read error. The genes are TRBV12-3 or TRBV12-4 and TRBJ2-2; either TRBD1 or TRBD2 may fit D (6 bases each). The germline V and J ends were trimmed by 6 bases and 6 bases, with 14 bases remaining between them. This CDR3 is built from 14 residues. CDR3 in DNA: TGTGCCAGCAGCCACCAAAGGGGGGCCGGGGAGCTGTTTTCA. It translates to CASSHQRGAGELFS.

This clonotype has just one count. The rearrangement links TRBV5-1 to TRBJ2-2; D tentatively reads TRBD1 or TRBD2 (6 bases each). Between the trimmed V and J ends, which lost 8 bases and 9 bases, there was a span of 20 bases. This CDR3 has 14 amino acids. The germline V gene has CDR1 SGHRS and CDR2 YFSETQ. DNA of the CDR3: TGCGCCAGTAAAAGGGGGGAGAACACTCGGGAGCTGTTTTTT. Translating it yields CASKRGENTRELFF.

Concerning this clonotype: At one end, the junction sequence differs from germline, possibly due to a read error. This chain connects TRBV11-2 to TRBJ2-1, with D hard to call. The V gene's germline CDR1 is SGHAT and CDR2 FQNNGV. This CDR3 has 17 amino acids. The CDR3 DNA is TGTGCCAACAGTTTAAGTTGGGTAGCCTTCTTTGGGAATGAGCAGTTTTTC. It encodes CANSLSWVAFFGNEQFF.

A word on this clonotype: Its ends do not fully match the called genes, so a read error is possible. The chain carries TRBV4-2 and TRBJ2-5; D is perhaps TRBD2 (6 bases). Germline V lookup: CDR1 LGHNA, CDR2 YNFKEQ. The CDR3 runs to 14 residues. DNA of the CDR3: TGTGCCAGCAGCCTCGGAGGGGTCCAAGAGACCCAGAACTTC. This encodes CASSLGGVQETQNF.